This T cell receptor (beta chain) is drawn from a study of T-cell reconstitution after alpha-beta-depleted transplantation in children. A note on this clonotype: The antigen is not known.

Study-wide results and caveats: Reportedly, alpha-beta T cells present about two months post-transplant originated from several hundred expanded clones of graft origin. Hyperexpanded clones declined; after one year, newly produced T cells mostly supplied diversity.

This sample's TCRbeta library carried unique molecular identifier barcodes. TCRdb used MiXCR to reprocess the PCR reads, holding one entry per CDR3 protein. The data hold about 350,000 distinct CDR3 sequences, with 15% to 20% observed a single time. This clonotype was obtained from a male patient between 2 and 10 years old who had a stem cell transplant for acute lymphoblastic leukemia, so the T cells may come from the graft donor. The sample consisted of PBMCs, mostly from graft donor cells, taken 360 days after TCRalphabeta/CD19-depleted stem cell transplant.

Written as DNA, the CDR3 is TGTGCCAGCAGCTTGGACCGGTTCGGTGCCAAAAACATTCAGTACTTC. It encodes CASSLDRFGAKNIQYF. The rearrangement links TRBV5-6 to TRBJ2-4, with no clear D. V lost 0 bases and J 1 base, leaving 11 bases between the germline ends. The length of the CDR3 is 16 residues. Germline loops: CDR1 SGHDT, CDR2 YYEEEE. Variable domain in full (rest from reference TRBV5-6 and TRBJ2-4): DAGVTQSPTHLIKTRGQQVTLRCSPKSGHDTVSWYQQALGQGPQFIFQYYEEEERQRGNFPDRFSGHQFPNYSSELNVNALLLGDSALYLCASSLDRFGAKNIQYFGAGTRLSVL.